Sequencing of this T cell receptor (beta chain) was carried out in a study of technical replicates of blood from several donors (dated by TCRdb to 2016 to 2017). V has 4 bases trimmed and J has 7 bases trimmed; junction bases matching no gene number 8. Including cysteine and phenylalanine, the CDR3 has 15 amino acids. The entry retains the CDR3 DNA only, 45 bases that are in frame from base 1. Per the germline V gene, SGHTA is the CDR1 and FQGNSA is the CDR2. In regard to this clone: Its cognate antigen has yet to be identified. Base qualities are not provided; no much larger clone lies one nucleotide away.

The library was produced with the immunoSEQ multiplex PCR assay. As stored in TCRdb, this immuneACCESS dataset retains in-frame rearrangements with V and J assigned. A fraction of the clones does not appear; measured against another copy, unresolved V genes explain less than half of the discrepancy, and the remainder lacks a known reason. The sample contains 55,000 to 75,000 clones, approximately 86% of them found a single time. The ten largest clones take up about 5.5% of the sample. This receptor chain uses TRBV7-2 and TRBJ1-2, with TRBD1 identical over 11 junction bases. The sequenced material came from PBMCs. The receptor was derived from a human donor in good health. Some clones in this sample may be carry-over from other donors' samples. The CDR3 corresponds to CASSSWTGGAFGYTF. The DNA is TGTGCCAGCAGCTCCTGGACAGGGGGCGCTTTTGGCTACACCTTC. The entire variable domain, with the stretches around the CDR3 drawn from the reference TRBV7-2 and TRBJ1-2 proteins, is GAGVSQSPSNKVTEKGKDVELRCDPISGHTALYWYRQSLGQGLEFLIYFQGNSAPDKSGLPSDRFSAERTGGSVSTLTIQRTQQEDSAVYLCASSSWTGGAFGYTFGSGTRLTVV.